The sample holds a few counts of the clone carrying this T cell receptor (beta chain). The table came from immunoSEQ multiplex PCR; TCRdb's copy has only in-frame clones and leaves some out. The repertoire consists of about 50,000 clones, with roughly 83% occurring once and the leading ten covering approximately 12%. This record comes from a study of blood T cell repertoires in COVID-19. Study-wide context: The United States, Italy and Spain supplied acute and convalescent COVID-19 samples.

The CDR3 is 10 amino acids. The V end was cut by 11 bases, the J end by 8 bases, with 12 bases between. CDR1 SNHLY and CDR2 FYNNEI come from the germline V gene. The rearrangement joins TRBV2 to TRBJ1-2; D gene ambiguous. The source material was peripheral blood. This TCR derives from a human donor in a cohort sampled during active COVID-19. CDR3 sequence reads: CALLRRGYTF. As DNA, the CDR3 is TGTGCCCTCCTAAGGAGAGGCTACACCTTC.